These T cell receptor beta chains were read from a single sample in a study of blood T cells in healthy people across ages. TCRdb itself ran the 5' RACE reads through MiXCR, one entry per CDR3 protein. The repertoire holds 700,000 to 1,000,000 distinct CDR3 sequences, with around 42% as singletons. The specimen sequenced was blood. The receptors were gathered from a man aged 55-75 years in good health. The CDR3 runs from the conserved cysteine through the conserved F or W. D genes are given only for firm matches. Clone size is given for some rows only: seen once, a few or many times, or a class if the clone is expanded.

size: few; J: TRBJ1-5; D: NA; V: TRBV27; DNA: TGTGCCAGCAGTAGCTTACAGGCCGGGGATCAGCCCCAGCATTTT; CDR3: CASSSLQAGDQPQHF
size: NA; J: TRBJ2-2; D: TRBD2; V: TRBV7-2; DNA: TGTGCCAGCAGCGCATCTAGCGGGGGGCGGTCCGGGGAGCTGTTTTTT; CDR3: CASSASSGGRSGELFF
size: NA; J: TRBJ2-7; D: TRBD1; V: TRBV7-7; DNA: TGTGCTAGCAGCCCTGCTACCGGGACAGGGGGCGAGCAGTACTTC; CDR3: CASSPATGTGGEQYF
size: NA; J: TRBJ1-2; D: TRBD1; V: TRBV7-2; DNA: TGTGCCAGCAGCCCCCGGACAGGATTTGGCTACACCTTC; CDR3: CASSPRTGFGYTF
size: NA; J: TRBJ2-7; D: TRBD2; V: TRBV27; DNA: TGTGCCAGCAGTTTAAGAAGCGGGGGACCCTACGAGCAGTACTTC; CDR3: CASSLRSGGPYEQYF
size: few; J: TRBJ2-4; D: TRBD1; V: TRBV7-2; DNA: TGTGCCAGCAGCACAGGGGGGATAGCCAAAAACATTCAGTACTTC; CDR3: CASSTGGIAKNIQYF
size: NA; J: TRBJ2-1; D: TRBD1; V: TRBV18; DNA: TGTGCCAGCTCACCTAAGACAGGGGCGCCCTACAATGAGCAGTTCTTC; CDR3: CASSPKTGAPYNEQFF
size: NA; J: TRBJ1-2; D: NA; V: TRBV5-1; DNA: TGCGCCAGCAGCTTGGGGGACGCGGGGTTGGATGGCTACACCTTC; CDR3: CASSLGDAGLDGYTF
size: few; J: TRBJ1-1; D: NA; V: TRBV29-1; DNA: TGCAGCGCCACTATGAACACTGAAGCTTTCTTT; CDR3: CSATMNTEAFF
size: NA; J: TRBJ2-1; D: NA; V: TRBV7-3; DNA: TGTGCCAGCAGACCCACTCGGACCGACAACAATGAGCAGTTCTTC; CDR3: CASRPTRTDNNEQFF
size: NA; J: TRBJ2-7; D: NA; V: TRBV7-6; DNA: TGTGCCAGCAGCGCCGACCGGGATTCGTTTTACGAGCAGTACTTC; CDR3: CASSADRDSFYEQYF
size: few; J: TRBJ2-5; D: NA; V: TRBV24-1; DNA: TGTGCCACCAGTGGGTTAGGGGAGGAGACCCAGTACTTC; CDR3: CATSGLGEETQYF
size: NA; J: TRBJ1-6; D: NA; V: TRBV4-1; DNA: TGCGCCAGCAGCCAAGCTATTACACTAAGGGTGGGGAATTCACCCCTCCACTTT; CDR3: CASSQAITLRVGNSPLHF
size: NA; J: TRBJ2-5; D: NA; V: TRBV6-2/TRBV6-3; DNA: TGTGCCAGCAGTTACCCCGCCCCCCAAGAGACCCAGTACTTC; CDR3: CASSYPAPQETQYF
size: NA; J: TRBJ2-5; D: TRBD2; V: TRBV3-1; DNA: TGTGCCAGCAGCCCTTCCCTTGGGACTAGCGGGGGACAGCGGGAGACCCAGTACTTC; CDR3: CASSPSLGTSGGQRETQYF
size: few; J: TRBJ1-1; D: NA; V: TRBV14; DNA: TGTGCCAGCAGCCAAGAAGGGGACAAAGTACTCACTGAAGCTTTCTTT; CDR3: CASSQEGDKVLTEAFF
size: many; J: TRBJ2-4; D: NA; V: TRBV20-1; DNA: TGCAGTGCCCACCGTCGGTTGGGAAGAGCCAAAAACATTCAGTACTTC; CDR3: CSAHRRLGRAKNIQYF
size: NA; J: TRBJ1-6; D: NA; V: TRBV4-3; DNA: TGCGCCAGCAGCCAAGATTGTTCGGATTCACCCCTCCACTTT; CDR3: CASSQDCSDSPLHF
size: NA; J: TRBJ2-7; D: NA; V: TRBV4-3; DNA: TGCGCCAGCAGCCAACGGGACGGGGCCCCCTACGAGCAGTACTTC; CDR3: CASSQRDGAPYEQYF
size: NA; J: TRBJ1-1; D: TRBD1; V: TRBV20-1; DNA: TGCAGTGCTAGAGGCCAGGGGGCTCGGACTGAAGCTTTCTTT; CDR3: CSARGQGARTEAFF
size: few; J: TRBJ2-1; D: NA; V: TRBV12-3/TRBV12-4; DNA: TGTGCCAGCAGTCCCCGTGGGACTTACAATGAGCAGTTCTTC; CDR3: CASSPRGTYNEQFF
size: few; J: TRBJ2-1; D: NA; V: TRBV21-1; DNA: TGTGCCAGCAGCAAAAAACCCACGGGACGCCTAGAGAATGAGCAGTTCTTC; CDR3: CASSKKPTGRLENEQFF
size: NA; J: TRBJ2-1; D: TRBD1; V: TRBV6-2/TRBV6-3; DNA: TGTGCCAGCCTGCACAGGGGGCTTACTTACAATGAGCAGTTCTTC; CDR3: CASLHRGLTYNEQFF
size: NA; J: TRBJ2-1; D: NA; V: TRBV29-1; DNA: TGCAGCGTTGGGTCCCGGTACAATGAGCAGTTCTTC; CDR3: CSVGSRYNEQFF
size: few; J: TRBJ2-7; D: NA; V: TRBV7-2; DNA: TGTGCCAGCAGCTTAGATCAGGGGATAAAGAAGTACTTC; CDR3: CASSLDQGIKKYF
size: few; J: TRBJ2-6; D: NA; V: TRBV28; DNA: TGTGCCAGCAGTCTGCACATCTCTGGGGCCAACGTCCTGACTTTC; CDR3: CASSLHISGANVLTF
size: NA; J: TRBJ2-7; D: TRBD1; V: TRBV7-2; DNA: TGTGCCAGCAGCACTGACAGGGGAGCATGGGAGCAGTACTTC; CDR3: CASSTDRGAWEQYF
size: many; J: TRBJ2-7; D: NA; V: TRBV6-6; DNA: TGTGCCAGCAGTTATGCCAGGGAGGAGCAGTACTTC; CDR3: CASSYAREEQYF
size: NA; J: TRBJ2-5; D: NA; V: TRBV9; DNA: TGTGCCAGCAGCGTGGGCGGACTCAAGGAGACCCAGTACTTC; CDR3: CASSVGGLKETQYF
size: many; J: TRBJ1-2; D: TRBD1; V: TRBV10-3; DNA: TGTGCCATCAAACCCTTGACAGGGGGCCATGGCTACACCTTC; CDR3: CAIKPLTGGHGYTF
size: NA; J: TRBJ1-2; D: NA; V: TRBV12-3/TRBV12-4; DNA: TGTGCCAGCAGTTTAAGTGGGGCCGGCAGGTCCGAGGGCTATGGCTACACCTTC; CDR3: CASSLSGAGRSEGYGYTF
size: NA; J: TRBJ1-1; D: NA; V: TRBV7-9; DNA: TGTGCCAGCAGCTTAGCAGGAGCTCCTGAAGCTTTCTTT; CDR3: CASSLAGAPEAFF
size: NA; J: TRBJ2-5; D: NA; V: TRBV14; DNA: TGTGCCAGCAGCCAAGACTGGGTTCAGGCAGAGACCCAGTACTTC; CDR3: CASSQDWVQAETQYF
size: NA; J: TRBJ2-5; D: TRBD1; V: TRBV7-9; DNA: TGTGTCAGCAGCACACACTTCAGGGGGTGGCAAGAGACCCAGTACTTC; CDR3: CVSSTHFRGWQETQYF
size: NA; J: TRBJ2-2; D: NA; V: TRBV9; DNA: TGTGCCAGCAGCGTCGGAGACACCGGGGAGCTGTTTTTT; CDR3: CASSVGDTGELFF
size: NA; J: TRBJ1-6; D: NA; V: TRBV20-1; DNA: TGCAGTGCCCCGTCCCAGGGGATGGGATCACCCCTCCACTTT; CDR3: CSAPSQGMGSPLHF
size: NA; J: TRBJ2-3; D: NA; V: TRBV27; DNA: TGTGCCAGCACTCCCTCAGGGACAGATACGCAGTATTTT; CDR3: CASTPSGTDTQYF
size: NA; J: TRBJ1-5; D: NA; V: TRBV18; DNA: TGTGCCAGCTCGCAACAGTGGAATCAGCCCCAGCATTTT; CDR3: CASSQQWNQPQHF
size: NA; J: TRBJ1-5; D: NA; V: TRBV30; DNA: TGTGCCTGGAGCTCACAGACGGTTAGCAATCAGCCCCAGCATTTT; CDR3: CAWSSQTVSNQPQHF
size: NA; J: TRBJ1-5; D: NA; V: TRBV12-3/TRBV12-4; DNA: TGTGCCAGCGGGGACACGGACGTTCAGCCCCAGCATTTT; CDR3: CASGDTDVQPQHF
size: NA; J: TRBJ1-2; D: NA; V: TRBV6-5; DNA: TGTGCCAGCAGAGAGTCGCCGGGACGGAGAACGGATGGCTACACCTTC; CDR3: CASRESPGRRTDGYTF
size: NA; J: TRBJ2-1; D: TRBD2; V: TRBV20-1; DNA: TGCAGTGCTAGTGTGGCTAGCGGGGGGGCATTGGTCAATGAGCAGTTCTTC; CDR3: CSASVASGGALVNEQFF
size: once; J: TRBJ2-5; D: NA; V: TRBV14; DNA: TGTGCCAGCAGCCTTCGAGGTGTACTCGCTCAAGAGACCCAGTACTTC; CDR3: CASSLRGVLAQETQYF
size: NA; J: TRBJ1-2; D: TRBD1; V: TRBV10-2; DNA: TGCGCCAGCAGTGGGGGACAGTCTTCACGCTATGGCTACACCTTC; CDR3: CASSGGQSSRYGYTF
size: NA; J: TRBJ2-3; D: NA; V: TRBV12-3/TRBV12-4; DNA: TGTGCCAGCCCTACCGGGACCTGGGGCACAGGTACGCAGTATTTT; CDR3: CASPTGTWGTGTQYF
size: NA; J: TRBJ2-7; D: NA; V: TRBV20-1; DNA: TGCAGTGCTAGTAGCCAGGACGAGCAGTACTTC; CDR3: CSASSQDEQYF
size: NA; J: TRBJ2-6; D: NA; V: TRBV9; DNA: TGTGCCAGCAGCGTAGGAGTGTCTGGGGCCAACGTCCTGACTTTC; CDR3: CASSVGVSGANVLTF
size: NA; J: TRBJ1-2; D: TRBD1; V: TRBV28; DNA: TGTGCCAGCAAACCGACAGGGAACTATGGCTACACCTTC; CDR3: CASKPTGNYGYTF
size: few; J: TRBJ2-4; D: NA; V: TRBV12-5; DNA: TGTGCTAGTGGTTTGGGAGGGGGGGTTCGAAACATTCAGTACTTC; CDR3: CASGLGGGVRNIQYF
size: few; J: TRBJ2-7; D: NA; V: TRBV5-1; DNA: TGCGCCAGCAGCATTCAGGGGCTCTCCTCCTACGAGCAGTACTTC; CDR3: CASSIQGLSSYEQYF
size: NA; J: TRBJ1-2; D: NA; V: TRBV27; DNA: TGTGCCAGCAGTTTACCAAGGGGCGATGGCTACACCTTC; CDR3: CASSLPRGDGYTF
size: few; J: TRBJ2-3; D: NA; V: TRBV29-1; DNA: TGCAGCGTTGCCAGAAGAGCAGATACGCAGTATTTT; CDR3: CSVARRADTQYF